This record concerns one T cell receptor beta chain sequence. This sample was taken from a study of blood T cell repertoires in COVID-19. Study-wide context: Acute and convalescent COVID-19 samples came from the United States, Italy and Spain.

Germline-derived CDR1 and CDR2 are SGHRS and YFSETQ. The CDR3 length is 15 residues. Trimming shortened V by 0 bases and J by 2 bases, and 10 bases separated the two germline ends. Under the authors' procedure: How many nucleated cells were present was estimated from reference gene primer amplification. Some clones are missing from TCRdb's copy, which holds only in-frame ones; the method was immunoSEQ multiplex PCR. The D gene and trimming were derived from the DNA, and the V and J assignments and clone size from that table. The table shows roughly 170,000 clones, with approximately 85% occurring only once.

The chain has TRBV5-1 and TRBJ2-3, with TRBD1 as a possible D gene (6 bases). Sequencing used peripheral blood. The source of this sequence is a woman aged 55-70 years with COVID-19, enrolled during active disease. CDR3 protein: CASSLDQGHTDTQYF. For the CDR3, the DNA is TGCGCCAGCAGCTTGGATCAGGGGCACACAGATACGCAGTATTTT.